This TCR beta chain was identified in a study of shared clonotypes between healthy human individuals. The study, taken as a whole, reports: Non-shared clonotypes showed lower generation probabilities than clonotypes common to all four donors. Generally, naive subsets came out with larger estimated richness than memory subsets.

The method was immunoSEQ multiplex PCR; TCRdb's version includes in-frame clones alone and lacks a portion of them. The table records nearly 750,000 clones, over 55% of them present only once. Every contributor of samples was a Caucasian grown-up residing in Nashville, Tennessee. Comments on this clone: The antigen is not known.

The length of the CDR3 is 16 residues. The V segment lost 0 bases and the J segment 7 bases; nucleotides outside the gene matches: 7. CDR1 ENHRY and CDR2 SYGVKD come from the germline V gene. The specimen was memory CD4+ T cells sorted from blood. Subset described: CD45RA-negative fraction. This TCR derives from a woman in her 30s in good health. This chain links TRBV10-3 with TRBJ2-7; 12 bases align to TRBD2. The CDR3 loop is CAISESTSGRWWEQYF. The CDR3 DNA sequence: TGTGCCATCAGTGAGTCAACTAGCGGGAGGTGGTGGGAGCAGTACTTC.